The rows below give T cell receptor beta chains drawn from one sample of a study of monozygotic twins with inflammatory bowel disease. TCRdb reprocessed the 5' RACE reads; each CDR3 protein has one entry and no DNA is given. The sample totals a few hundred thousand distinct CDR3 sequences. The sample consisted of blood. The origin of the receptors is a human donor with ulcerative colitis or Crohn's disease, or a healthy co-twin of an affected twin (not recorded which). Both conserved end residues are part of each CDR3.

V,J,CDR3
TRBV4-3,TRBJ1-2,CASSQGYRAKGGYTF
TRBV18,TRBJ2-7,CASSPLIGSRNEQYF
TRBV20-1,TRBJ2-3,CSARPWGWGRTDTQYF
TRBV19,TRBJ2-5,CASSDPGLAGKTQETQYF
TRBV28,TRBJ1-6,CASRGSLGDNSPLHF
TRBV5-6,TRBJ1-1,CASSLSPRGENTEAFF
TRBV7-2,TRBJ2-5,CASTIGAVGDKETQYF
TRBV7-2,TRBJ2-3,CASSPRGRGTDTQYF
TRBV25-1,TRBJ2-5,CASTPRDRAETQYF
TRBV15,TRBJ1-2,CATSGKTGFAGYTF
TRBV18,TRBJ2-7,CASSPAGGSSYEQYF
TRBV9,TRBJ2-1,CASSVGLANGEQFF
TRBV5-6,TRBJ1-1,CASSLGPGPGTEAFF
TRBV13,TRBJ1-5,CASSSRQGEQPQHF
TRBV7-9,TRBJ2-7,CASSRRVYEQYF
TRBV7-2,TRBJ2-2,CASSRQGALPGELFF
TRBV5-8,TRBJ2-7,CASSLDGTGIYEQHF
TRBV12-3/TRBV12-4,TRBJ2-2,CASKVGTGDTGELFF
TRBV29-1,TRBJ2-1,CSVVWVWLRNNEQFF
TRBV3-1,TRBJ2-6,CASSQEWGANVLTF
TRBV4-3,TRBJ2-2,CASSLFTRTTTGELFF
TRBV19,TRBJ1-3,CASSDPTRGNTINF
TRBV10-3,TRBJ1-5,CAIRDGGGNQPQHF
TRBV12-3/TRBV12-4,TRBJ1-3,CAGSTGAGNTIYF
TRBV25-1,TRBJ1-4,CASSEVYEKLFF
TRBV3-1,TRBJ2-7,CASSQSRLVYEQYF
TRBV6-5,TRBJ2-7,CASGGQGGEQYF
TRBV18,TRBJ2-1,CASSRTRPDEQFF
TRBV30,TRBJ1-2,CAWSWSGLGDYGYTF
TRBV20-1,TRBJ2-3,CSAESRTDTQYF
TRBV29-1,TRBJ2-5,CSVEATIQETQYF
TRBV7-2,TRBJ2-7,CASSLDETGGDEQYF
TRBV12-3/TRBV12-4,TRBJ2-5,CASRLAGGPISETQYF
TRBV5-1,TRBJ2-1,CASSFGGNGDEQFF
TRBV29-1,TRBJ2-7,CSVETASSYEQYF
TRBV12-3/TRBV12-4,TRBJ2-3,CASRYTGDTQYF
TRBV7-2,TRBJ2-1,CASSLDYGISEQFF